The rows below give T cell receptor beta chains drawn from one sample of a study of blood T cells in healthy people across ages. TCRdb re-derived calls from the 5' RACE reads in MiXCR, one entry per CDR3 protein. The sample has about 940,000 distinct CDR3 sequences, around 48% seen once. Material: blood. The receptors derive from a man aged 25 to 45 in good health. Each CDR3 is given with its conserved first and last residue. D genes are given only for firm matches. Size is stated for part of the rows, as once, few or many counts, or as a class when the clone is expanded.

clone size: few
V gene: TRBV6-2/TRBV6-3
J gene: TRBJ2-6
D gene: -
CDR3 protein: CASSYSERSGANVLTF
CDR3 DNA: TGTGCCAGCAGTTACTCTGAGAGGTCTGGGGCCAACGTCCTGACTTTC

clone size: -
V gene: TRBV4-1
J gene: TRBJ2-1
D gene: TRBD2
CDR3 protein: CASSQLLSGGSYNEQFF
CDR3 DNA: TGCGCCAGCAGCCAACTCCTAAGCGGGGGATCCTACAATGAGCAGTTCTTC

clone size: -
V gene: TRBV28
J gene: TRBJ1-1
D gene: -
CDR3 protein: CASSSPAGRTEAFF
CDR3 DNA: TGTGCCAGCAGTTCGCCAGCAGGGCGGACTGAAGCTTTCTTT

clone size: few
V gene: TRBV10-3
J gene: TRBJ1-4
D gene: -
CDR3 protein: CAISEGSGDEKLFF
CDR3 DNA: TGTGCCATCAGTGAGGGTTCTGGCGATGAAAAACTGTTTTTT

clone size: -
V gene: TRBV12-3/TRBV12-4
J gene: TRBJ2-5
D gene: -
CDR3 protein: CASSLTGRHTPGQTQYF
CDR3 DNA: TGTGCCAGCAGTCTCACAGGGAGACACACACCAGGCCAGACCCAGTACTTC

clone size: -
V gene: TRBV11-2
J gene: TRBJ2-3
D gene: -
CDR3 protein: CASSLDNRPSPDTQYF
CDR3 DNA: TGTGCCAGCAGCTTAGATAATCGCCCTAGCCCAGATACGCAGTATTTT

clone size: few
V gene: TRBV9
J gene: TRBJ2-3
D gene: -
CDR3 protein: CASSVAGKDTQYF
CDR3 DNA: TGTGCCAGCAGCGTAGCTGGGAAAGATACGCAGTATTTT

clone size: -
V gene: TRBV20-1
J gene: TRBJ2-7
D gene: -
CDR3 protein: CSARSPVNSYEQYF
CDR3 DNA: TGCAGTGCCCGAAGTCCAGTAAACTCCTACGAGCAGTACTTC

clone size: -
V gene: TRBV29-1
J gene: TRBJ2-1
D gene: -
CDR3 protein: CRILEQFF
CDR3 DNA: TGCAGGATCCTAGAGCAGTTCTTC

clone size: -
V gene: TRBV20-1
J gene: TRBJ2-7
D gene: TRBD2
CDR3 protein: CSARALAGRYEQYF
CDR3 DNA: TGCAGTGCTAGAGCACTAGCGGGGCGCTACGAGCAGTACTTC

clone size: once
V gene: TRBV30
J gene: TRBJ2-7
D gene: -
CDR3 protein: CAWDRSQREQYF
CDR3 DNA: TGTGCCTGGGACAGGTCCCAGAGGGAGCAGTACTTC

clone size: few
V gene: TRBV2
J gene: TRBJ1-6
D gene: TRBD1
CDR3 protein: CASIPQGAASSPLHF
CDR3 DNA: TGTGCCAGCATTCCACAGGGGGCGGCTAGTTCACCCCTCCACTTT

clone size: -
V gene: TRBV4-3
J gene: TRBJ2-7
D gene: TRBD1
CDR3 protein: CASSQDLETGYEQYF
CDR3 DNA: TGCGCCAGCAGCCAAGATTTAGAGACAGGGTACGAGCAGTACTTC

clone size: -
V gene: TRBV12-3/TRBV12-4
J gene: TRBJ1-5
D gene: TRBD1
CDR3 protein: CASSSTGGLQPQHF
CDR3 DNA: TGTGCCAGCAGCTCGACAGGGGGTTTACAGCCCCAGCATTTT

clone size: few
V gene: TRBV14
J gene: TRBJ1-1
D gene: -
CDR3 protein: CASSQDVGRTEAFF
CDR3 DNA: TGTGCCAGCAGCCAAGATGTCGGCAGGACTGAAGCTTTCTTT

clone size: -
V gene: TRBV27
J gene: TRBJ2-7
D gene: TRBD2
CDR3 protein: CASSLGGLAGDPQYF
CDR3 DNA: TGTGCCAGCAGTTTAGGGGGACTAGCGGGGGACCCGCAGTACTTC

clone size: -
V gene: TRBV15
J gene: TRBJ2-7
D gene: -
CDR3 protein: CATSRAWASNEQYF
CDR3 DNA: TGTGCCACCAGCAGAGCGTGGGCGTCCAATGAGCAGTACTTC

clone size: -
V gene: TRBV5-1
J gene: TRBJ2-5
D gene: TRBD1
CDR3 protein: CASSVEGQGTQQYF
CDR3 DNA: TGCGCCAGCAGCGTGGAAGGACAGGGAACGCAGCAGTACTTC

clone size: -
V gene: TRBV4-3
J gene: TRBJ1-5
D gene: -
CDR3 protein: CASSQDEGEGGQPQHF
CDR3 DNA: TGCGCCAGCAGCCAAGATGAGGGGGAGGGTGGTCAGCCCCAGCATTTT

clone size: -
V gene: TRBV28
J gene: TRBJ2-2
D gene: -
CDR3 protein: CASRRTGGGRTGELFF
CDR3 DNA: TGTGCCAGCAGACGAACAGGGGGGGGAAGGACCGGGGAGCTGTTTTTT

clone size: -
V gene: TRBV27
J gene: TRBJ2-1
D gene: TRBD2
CDR3 protein: CASSLDLAAYNEQFF
CDR3 DNA: TGTGCCAGCAGTTTAGATCTAGCGGCCTACAATGAGCAGTTCTTC

clone size: -
V gene: TRBV10-3
J gene: TRBJ2-3
D gene: -
CDR3 protein: CAISEDSSPTQYF
CDR3 DNA: TGTGCCATCAGCGAAGACAGTTCACCTACCCAGTATTTT

clone size: -
V gene: TRBV15
J gene: TRBJ2-3
D gene: -
CDR3 protein: CATSRRGTDTQYF
CDR3 DNA: TGTGCCACCAGCAGGAGAGGTACAGATACGCAGTATTTT

clone size: -
V gene: TRBV6-2/TRBV6-3
J gene: TRBJ2-7
D gene: -
CDR3 protein: CASSYPGTYSYEQYF
CDR3 DNA: TGTGCCAGCAGTTACCCCGGGACATACTCCTACGAGCAGTACTTC

clone size: -
V gene: TRBV5-1
J gene: TRBJ1-2
D gene: -
CDR3 protein: CASRPTPGLYGYTF
CDR3 DNA: TGCGCCAGCAGACCTACCCCAGGGCTCTATGGCTACACCTTC

clone size: -
V gene: TRBV28
J gene: TRBJ1-5
D gene: -
CDR3 protein: CASSLDQGRGNQPQHF
CDR3 DNA: TGTGCCAGCAGTTTAGATCAGGGCCGTGGCAATCAGCCCCAGCATTTT

clone size: -
V gene: TRBV7-2
J gene: TRBJ1-2
D gene: -
CDR3 protein: CASSPSGVLYGYTF
CDR3 DNA: TGTGCCAGCAGCCCTTCGGGCGTTCTCTATGGCTACACCTTC

clone size: -
V gene: TRBV7-9
J gene: TRBJ2-1
D gene: TRBD2
CDR3 protein: CASSLGVSGGYNEQFF
CDR3 DNA: TGTGCCAGCAGCTTAGGAGTTAGCGGGGGGTACAATGAGCAGTTCTTC

clone size: few
V gene: TRBV14
J gene: TRBJ2-3
D gene: -
CDR3 protein: CASSQGDLSTDTQYF
CDR3 DNA: TGTGCCAGCAGCCAAGGGGATCTAAGCACAGATACGCAGTATTTT

clone size: -
V gene: TRBV7-9
J gene: TRBJ2-3
D gene: TRBD1
CDR3 protein: CASSINRGGGDTQYF
CDR3 DNA: TGTGCCAGCAGCATAAACAGGGGTGGTGGAGATACGCAGTATTTT

clone size: -
V gene: TRBV6-5
J gene: TRBJ1-2
D gene: TRBD1
CDR3 protein: CASRWGQALEGYTF
CDR3 DNA: TGTGCCAGCAGGTGGGGACAGGCACTCGAAGGCTACACCTTC